This T cell receptor (beta chain) was found in a study of T cells in Graves' hyperthyroidism and ophthalmopathy. Regions amplified from RNA transcripts were the TCR beta CDR3 regions. During a first-round RT-PCR of the TCR CDR3, the HTBI primer set was used. TCRdb re-analysed the multiplex PCR reads in MiXCR, keeping a single row per CDR3 protein. The sample lists under 350,000 distinct CDR3 sequences; roughly a fifth were seen once. This clonotype was seen a handful of times. Its antigen is unidentified. Study results and limitations: Researchers report that a 13 V-J model separated ophthalmopathy from stable hyperthyroidism.

The receptor was derived from a woman aged 50 to 65 with Graves' hyperthyroidism. Sequenced: blood.

The CDR3 here is CASRRDAVSSPLHF. Here the CDR3 DNA reads TGTGCCAGCAGACGGGACGCCGTATCTTCACCCCTCCACTTT. V gene TRBV12-3 or TRBV12-4 combines with J gene TRBJ1-6; perhaps TRBD1 as D (5 bases). The CDR3 is 14 residues long. V dropped 6 bases and J dropped 9 bases, with 15 bases sitting between them.